The entry below gives a single TCR beta chain sequence along with its context. No cognate antigen has been identified for it. Per-nucleotide qualities are absent, and no much larger clonotype sits a single base away. The germline V gene supplies CDR1 KGHSH and CDR2 LQKENI. The CDR3 starts with the cysteine, ends with the phenylalanine, and has 15 residues. The DNA shown is the 45-base CDR3, in frame from base 1. At the junction V is shortened by 6 bases and J by 4 bases, with 17 bases in between. The entry originates in a study of blood T cell repertoires in COVID-19 (dated by TCRdb to the early 2020s). In the study overall: Collaborator samples came from the United States, Italy and Spain and covered acute and convalescent phases of COVID-19. Where available, HLA class I and class II types were obtained from metadata supplied by the sample provider rather than from assay-based typing. The material from the prospective study consisted of cDNA or gDNA derived from T cells, B-cell-depleted T cells, or PBMCs. Samples were obtained from the ongoing ImmuneRACE study (first 160 participants) and from over 1,000 subjects provided by 6 global collaborators. Nearly every sample came with metadata listing a de-identified subject ID, COVID-19 status, age in years and sex. Subjects who had been exposed to COVID-19, were actively infected with it, or had recovered from it provided the deeply sampled blood TCRbeta repertoires that made up the dataset. The repertoires were released in a freely available public database meant as a resource for research on the immune response to SARS-CoV-2.

The immunoSEQ Assay, a bias-controlled multiplex PCR, was used to amplify TCRbeta CDR3 regions from genomic DNA. The original pipeline was this. The number of nucleated cells in each sample was estimated from the amplification of reference gene primers within the assay. To quantify the absolute abundance of each unique TCRbeta CDR3 rearrangement, sequence reads were collapsed and filtered. For each sample, productive Simpson clonality was calculated as the square root of Simpson's diversity index over productive rearrangements. Held by TCRdb, this immuneACCESS table contains in-frame sequences only and omits some clones. Under half of the omission traces to an unresolved V gene where checked; the cause of the rest is unknown. The V and J calls and clone size were taken over from that table, and D and trimming were inferred from the DNA. The sample table shows roughly 180,000 clones, and more than 70% are seen once. The ten top clones hold about 10% of the sample.

Each collaborating institution followed its own protocols to collect whole blood in K2EDTA tubes. Collaborator samples were shipped for TCRbeta analysis as frozen whole blood, isolated PBMCs, or DNA extracted from either sample type. What the work shows at the level of the full study, not this receptor alone: The amount of clinical and demographic metadata varied by source and participant and was provided uncurated.

The specimen sequenced was peripheral blood. The receptor chain draws on TRBV18 and TRBJ2-3; the D region possibly corresponds to TRBD2 (6 bases align). This TCR was recovered from a woman of 80 years or more with active or convalescent COVID-19. In nucleotides, the sequence is TGTGCCAGCTCCCCTGGGACTGGGACCGCAGATACGCAGTATTTT. Translation gives CASSPGTGTADTQYF.